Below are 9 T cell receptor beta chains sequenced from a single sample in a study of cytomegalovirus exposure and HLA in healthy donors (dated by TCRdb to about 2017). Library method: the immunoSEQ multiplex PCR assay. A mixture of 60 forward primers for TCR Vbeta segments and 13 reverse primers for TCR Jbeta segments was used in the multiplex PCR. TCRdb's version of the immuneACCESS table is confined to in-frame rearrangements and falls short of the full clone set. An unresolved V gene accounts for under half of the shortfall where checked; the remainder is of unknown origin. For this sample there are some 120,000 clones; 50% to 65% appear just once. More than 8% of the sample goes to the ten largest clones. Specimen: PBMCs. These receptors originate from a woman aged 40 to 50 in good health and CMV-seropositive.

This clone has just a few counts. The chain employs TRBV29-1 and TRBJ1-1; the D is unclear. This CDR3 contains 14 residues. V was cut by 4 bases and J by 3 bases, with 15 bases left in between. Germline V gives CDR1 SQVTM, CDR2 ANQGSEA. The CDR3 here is CSVARLRIDTEAFF. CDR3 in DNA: TGCAGCGTTGCCCGATTGCGGATCGACACTGAAGCTTTCTTT.

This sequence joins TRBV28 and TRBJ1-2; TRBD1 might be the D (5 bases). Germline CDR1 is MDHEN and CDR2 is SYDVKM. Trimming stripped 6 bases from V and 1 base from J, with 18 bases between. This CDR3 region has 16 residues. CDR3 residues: CASSPGGAGYNYGYTF. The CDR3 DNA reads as TGTGCCAGCAGCCCCGGCGGGGCAGGGTATAACTATGGCTACACCTTC.

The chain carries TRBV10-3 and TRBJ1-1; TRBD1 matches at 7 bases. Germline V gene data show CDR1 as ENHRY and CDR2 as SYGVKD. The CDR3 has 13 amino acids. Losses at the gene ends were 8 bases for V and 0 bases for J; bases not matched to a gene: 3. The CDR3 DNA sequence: TGTGCCATCGGACAGGAATTGAACACTGAAGCTTTCTTT. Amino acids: CAIGQELNTEAFF.

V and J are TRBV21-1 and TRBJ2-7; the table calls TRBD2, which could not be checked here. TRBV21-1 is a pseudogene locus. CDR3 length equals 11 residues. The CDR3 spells CASSPLYEQYF. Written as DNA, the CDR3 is TGTGCCAGCAGCCCTTTATACGAGCAGTACTTC.

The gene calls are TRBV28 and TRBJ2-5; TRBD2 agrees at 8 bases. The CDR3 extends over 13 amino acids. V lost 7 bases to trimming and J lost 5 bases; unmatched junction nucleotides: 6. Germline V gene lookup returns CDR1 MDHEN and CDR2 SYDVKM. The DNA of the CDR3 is TGTGCCAGCATCGGGGGGGTTCGGGAGACCCAGTACTTC. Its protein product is CASIGGVRETQYF. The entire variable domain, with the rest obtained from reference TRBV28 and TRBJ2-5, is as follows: DVKVTQSSRYLVKRTGEKVFLECVQDMDHENMFWYRQDPGLGLRLIYFSYDVKMKEKGDIPEGYSVSREKKERFSLILESASTNQTSMYLCASIGGVRETQYFGPGTRLLVL.

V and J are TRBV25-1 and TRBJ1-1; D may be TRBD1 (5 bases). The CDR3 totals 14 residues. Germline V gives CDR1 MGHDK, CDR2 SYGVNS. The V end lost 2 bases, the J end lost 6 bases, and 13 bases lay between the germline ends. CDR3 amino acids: CASSEVGGRSEAFF. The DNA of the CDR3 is TGTGCCAGCAGTGAAGTGGGGGGTAGGTCTGAAGCTTTCTTT.

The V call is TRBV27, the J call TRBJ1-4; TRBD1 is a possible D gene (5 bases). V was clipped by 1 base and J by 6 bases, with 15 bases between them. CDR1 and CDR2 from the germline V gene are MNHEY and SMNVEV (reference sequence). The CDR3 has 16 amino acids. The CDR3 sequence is CASSLLRGVAYEKLFF. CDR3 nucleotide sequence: TGTGCCAGCAGTTTATTACGGGGGGTGGCCTATGAAAAACTGTTTTTT.

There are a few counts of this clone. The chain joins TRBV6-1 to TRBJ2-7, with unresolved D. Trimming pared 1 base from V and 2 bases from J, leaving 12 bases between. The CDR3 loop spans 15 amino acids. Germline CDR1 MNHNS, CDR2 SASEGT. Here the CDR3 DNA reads TGTGCCAGCAGTGAAGGGCAGGTTCCCGCCTACGAGCAGTACTTC. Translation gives CASSEGQVPAYEQYF.

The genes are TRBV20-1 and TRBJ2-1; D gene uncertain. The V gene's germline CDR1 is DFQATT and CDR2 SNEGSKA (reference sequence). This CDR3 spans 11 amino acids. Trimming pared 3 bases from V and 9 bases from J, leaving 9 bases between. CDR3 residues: CSARQVAEQFF. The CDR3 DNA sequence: TGCAGTGCTAGGCAGGTGGCTGAGCAGTTCTTC.